These 3 T cell receptor beta chains came from one sample sequenced in a study of CD8+ T cells in alopecia areata (dated by TCRdb to the late 2010s). Interpreted using the paper, the time point label stands for: about 25 weeks on oral tofacitinib. The sample's treatment or condition label, decoded: oral pan-JAK inhibitor, 5-10 mg twice daily. To prepare the library, the immunoSEQ multiplex PCR assay was applied. RNA was extracted from all samples and reverse transcribed into cDNA as template for TCR sequencing. TCRdb provides this immuneACCESS table in a form limited to in-frame rearrangements. Some clones are lacking; in checked studies, under half of them reflect an unresolved V gene, and why the rest are absent is not known. Counted in this sample were around 100,000 clones; roughly 55% of them appeared once. The ten largest clones represent 12% of the sample. The sequences come from CD8+ T cells sorted from blood, collected at week 24, from a patient treated with tofacitinib. These receptor sequences come from a human donor with alopecia areata.

The gene calls are TRBV18 and TRBJ2-7; D uncertain. V lost 1 base and J lost 0, with 10 bases in between. Germline V gene lookup returns CDR1 KGHSH and CDR2 LQKENI. The CDR3 totals 15 residues. CDR3: CASSPLGQSSYEQYF. The CDR3 DNA follows: TGTGCCAGCTCACCACTCGGTCAGAGCTCCTACGAGCAGTACTTC.

The V call is TRBV7-6, the J call TRBJ2-5; D may be TRBD1 (6 bases). The CDR3 loop spans 12 amino acids. CDR1 SGHVS and CDR2 FNYEAQ come from the germline V gene. V was pared by 4 bases and J by 11 bases, with 14 bases between. The CDR3 reads CASSSVTGPQYF. DNA for the CDR3: TGTGCCAGCAGCTCTGTTACAGGGCCTCAGTACTTC.

This clone has more than one count but fewer than ten. The chain uses TRBV30 and TRBJ2-1, with D perhaps TRBD1 (5 bases). The CDR3 contains 13 residues. V was shortened by 0 bases and J by 2 bases, with 5 bases between the two germline ends. CDR1 GTSNPN and CDR2 SVGIG come from the germline V gene (reference sequence). The CDR3 DNA reads as TGTGCCTGGAGTGTAGGGGCCTACAATGAGCAGTTCTTC. Amino acids: CAWSVGAYNEQFF.